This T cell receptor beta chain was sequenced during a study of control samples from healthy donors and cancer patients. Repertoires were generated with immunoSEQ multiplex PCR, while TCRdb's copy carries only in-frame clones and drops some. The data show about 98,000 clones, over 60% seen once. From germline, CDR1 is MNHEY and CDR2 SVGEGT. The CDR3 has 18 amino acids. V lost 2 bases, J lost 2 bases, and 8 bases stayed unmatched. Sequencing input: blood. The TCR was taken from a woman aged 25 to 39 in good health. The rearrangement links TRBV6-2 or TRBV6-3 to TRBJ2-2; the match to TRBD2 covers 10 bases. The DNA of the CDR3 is TGTGCCAGCAGTTACAGCCTCCTAGCGGGGGTTAACACCGGGGAGCTGTTTTTT. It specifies CASSYSLLAGVNTGELFF.